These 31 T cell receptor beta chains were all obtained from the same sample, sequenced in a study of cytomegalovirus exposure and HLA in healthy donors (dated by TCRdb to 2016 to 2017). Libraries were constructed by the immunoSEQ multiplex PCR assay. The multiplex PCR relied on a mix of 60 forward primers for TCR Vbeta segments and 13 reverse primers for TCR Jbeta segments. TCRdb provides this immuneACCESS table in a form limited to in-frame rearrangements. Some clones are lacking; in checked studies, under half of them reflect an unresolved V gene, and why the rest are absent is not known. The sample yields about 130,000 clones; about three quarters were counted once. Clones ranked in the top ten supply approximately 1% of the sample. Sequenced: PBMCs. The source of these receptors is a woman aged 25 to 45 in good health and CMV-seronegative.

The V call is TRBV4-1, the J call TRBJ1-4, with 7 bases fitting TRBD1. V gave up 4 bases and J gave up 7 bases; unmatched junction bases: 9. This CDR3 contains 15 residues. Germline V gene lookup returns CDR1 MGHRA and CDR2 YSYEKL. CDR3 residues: CASSPLHPGGEKLFF. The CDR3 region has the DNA TGCGCCAGCAGCCCCCTACACCCAGGGGGTGAAAAACTGTTTTTT.

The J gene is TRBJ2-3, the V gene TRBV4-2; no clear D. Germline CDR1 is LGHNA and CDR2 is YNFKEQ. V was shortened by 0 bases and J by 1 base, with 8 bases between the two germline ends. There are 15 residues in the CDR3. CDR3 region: CASSQEAQRTDTQYF. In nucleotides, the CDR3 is TGTGCCAGCAGCCAAGAGGCCCAACGCACAGATACGCAGTATTTT.

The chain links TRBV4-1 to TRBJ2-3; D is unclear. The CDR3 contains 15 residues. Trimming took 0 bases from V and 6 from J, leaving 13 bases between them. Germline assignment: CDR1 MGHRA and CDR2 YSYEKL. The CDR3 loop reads CASSQEPSRGDTQYF. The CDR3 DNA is TGCGCCAGCAGCCAAGAGCCGTCCCGTGGCGATACGCAGTATTTT.

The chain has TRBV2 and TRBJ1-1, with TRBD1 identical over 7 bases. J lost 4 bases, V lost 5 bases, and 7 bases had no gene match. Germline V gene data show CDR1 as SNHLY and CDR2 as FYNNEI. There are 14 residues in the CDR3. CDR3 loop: CASSRTGAPTEAFF. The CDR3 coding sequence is TGTGCCAGCAGTAGAACAGGGGCGCCCACTGAAGCTTTCTTT. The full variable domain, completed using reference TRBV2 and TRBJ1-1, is EPEVTQTPSHQVTQMGQEVILRCVPISNHLYFYWYRQILGQKVEFLVSFYNNEISEKSEIFDDQFSVERPDGSNFTLKIRSTKLEDSAMYFCASSRTGAPTEAFFGQGTRLTVV.

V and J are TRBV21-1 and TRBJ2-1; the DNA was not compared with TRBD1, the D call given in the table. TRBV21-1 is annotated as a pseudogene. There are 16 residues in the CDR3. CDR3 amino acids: CASSKGQGQPYNEQFF. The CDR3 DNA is TGTGCCAGCAGCAAAGGACAAGGACAGCCTTACAATGAGCAGTTCTTC.

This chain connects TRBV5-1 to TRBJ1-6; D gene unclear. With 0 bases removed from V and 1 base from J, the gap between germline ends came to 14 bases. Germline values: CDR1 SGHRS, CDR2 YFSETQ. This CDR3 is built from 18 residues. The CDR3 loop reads CASSLDGLQSSYNSPLHF. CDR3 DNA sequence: TGCGCCAGCAGCTTGGACGGACTTCAGAGTTCCTATAATTCACCCCTCCACTTT. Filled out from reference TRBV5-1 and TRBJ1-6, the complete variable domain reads KAGVTQTPRYLIKTRGQQVTLSCSPISGHRSVSWYQQTPGQGLQFLFEYFSETQRNKGNFPGRFSGRQFSNSRSEMNVSTLELGDSALYLCASSLDGLQSSYNSPLHFGNGTRLTVT.

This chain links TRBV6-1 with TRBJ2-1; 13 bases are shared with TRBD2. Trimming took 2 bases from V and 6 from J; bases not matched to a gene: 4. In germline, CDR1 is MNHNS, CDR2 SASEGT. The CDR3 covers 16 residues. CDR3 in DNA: TGTGCCAGCAGTGAATGGGGACTAGCGGGATTCAATGAGCAGTTCTTC. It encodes CASSEWGLAGFNEQFF.

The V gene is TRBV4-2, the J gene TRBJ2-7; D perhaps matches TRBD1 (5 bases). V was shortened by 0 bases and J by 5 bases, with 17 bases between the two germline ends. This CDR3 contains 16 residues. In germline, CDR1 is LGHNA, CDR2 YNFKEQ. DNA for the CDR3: TGTGCCAGCAGCCAAGATCCCTCAGGGATTAAGGACGAGCAGTACTTC. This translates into CASSQDPSGIKDEQYF.

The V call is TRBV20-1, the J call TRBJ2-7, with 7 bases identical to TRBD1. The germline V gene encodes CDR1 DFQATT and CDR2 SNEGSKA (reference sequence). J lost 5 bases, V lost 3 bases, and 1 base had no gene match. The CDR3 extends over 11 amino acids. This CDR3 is CSASTGDEQYF. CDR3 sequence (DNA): TGCAGTGCTAGCACAGGGGACGAGCAGTACTTC.

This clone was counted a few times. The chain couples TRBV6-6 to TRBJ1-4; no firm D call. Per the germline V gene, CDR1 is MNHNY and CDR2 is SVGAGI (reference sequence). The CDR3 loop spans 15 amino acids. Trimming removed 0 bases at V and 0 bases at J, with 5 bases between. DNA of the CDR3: TGTGCCAGCAGTTACTCTGCGGCAACTAATGAAAAACTGTTTTTT. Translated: CASSYSAATNEKLFF.

The CDR3 sequence: CASSLFGRVYNSPLHF. The CDR3, as DNA: TGTGCCAGCAGCTTGTTCGGCAGGGTCTATAATTCACCCCTCCACTTT. V gene TRBV5-6 combines with J gene TRBJ1-6; maybe TRBD1 (5 bases). Germline CDR1 is SGHDT and CDR2 is YYEEEE. The V end lost 1 base, the J end lost 3 bases, and 11 bases lay between the germline ends. This CDR3 spans 16 amino acids.

CDR3 nucleotides: TGTGCCAGCTCAATACGGGGTGGAGACACTGAAGCTTTCTTT. This gives the protein CASSIRGGDTEAFF. This rearrangement joins TRBV18 to TRBJ1-1; D call uncertain. Trimming left V 5 bases short and J 3 bases short, with 13 bases between. The germline gives CDR1 KGHSH, CDR2 LQKENI. The CDR3 is 14 residues long.

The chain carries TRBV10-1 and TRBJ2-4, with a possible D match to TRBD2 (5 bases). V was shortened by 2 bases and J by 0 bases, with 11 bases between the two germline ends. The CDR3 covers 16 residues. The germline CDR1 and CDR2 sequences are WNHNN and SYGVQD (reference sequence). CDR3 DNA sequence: TGCGCCAGCAGTGAGGGGAGTACCTTAGCCAAAAACATTCAGTACTTC. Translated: CASSEGSTLAKNIQYF.

This chain's CDR3 is CASSQEPDRGDEQYF. DNA of the CDR3: TGCGCCAGCAGCCAAGAACCGGACAGGGGGGACGAGCAGTACTTC. The chain has TRBV4-1 and TRBJ2-7, with 10 bases matching TRBD1. From germline, CDR1 is MGHRA and CDR2 YSYEKL. J was trimmed by 5 bases and V by 0 bases; bases with no gene match: 4. This CDR3 comprises 15 residues.

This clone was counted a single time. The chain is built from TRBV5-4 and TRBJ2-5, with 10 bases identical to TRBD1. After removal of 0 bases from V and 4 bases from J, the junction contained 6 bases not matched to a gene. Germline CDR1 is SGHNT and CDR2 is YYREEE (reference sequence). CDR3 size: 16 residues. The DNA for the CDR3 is TGTGCCAGCAGCTTGGGGGGACAGGGGCGTCCAGAGACCCAGTACTTC. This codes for CASSLGGQGRPETQYF.

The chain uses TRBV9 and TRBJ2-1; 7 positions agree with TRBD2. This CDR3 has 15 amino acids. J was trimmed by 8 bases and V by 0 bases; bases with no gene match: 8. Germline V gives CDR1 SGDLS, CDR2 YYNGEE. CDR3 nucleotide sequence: TGTGCCAGCAGCGTAGGTCAGGGACGGGAGGATGAGCAGTTCTTC. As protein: CASSVGQGREDEQFF.

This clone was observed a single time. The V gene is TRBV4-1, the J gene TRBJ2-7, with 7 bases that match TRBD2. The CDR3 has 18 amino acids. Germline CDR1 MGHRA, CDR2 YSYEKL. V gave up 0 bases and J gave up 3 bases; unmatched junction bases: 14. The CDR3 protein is CASSQESLTSYYHYEQYF. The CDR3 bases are TGCGCCAGCAGCCAAGAATCGCTGACTAGCTATTACCACTACGAGCAGTACTTC.

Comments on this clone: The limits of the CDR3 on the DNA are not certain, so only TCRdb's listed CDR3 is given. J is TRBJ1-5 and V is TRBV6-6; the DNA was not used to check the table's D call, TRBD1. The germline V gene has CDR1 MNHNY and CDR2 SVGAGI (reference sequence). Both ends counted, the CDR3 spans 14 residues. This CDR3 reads CASSSSTVNQPQHF.

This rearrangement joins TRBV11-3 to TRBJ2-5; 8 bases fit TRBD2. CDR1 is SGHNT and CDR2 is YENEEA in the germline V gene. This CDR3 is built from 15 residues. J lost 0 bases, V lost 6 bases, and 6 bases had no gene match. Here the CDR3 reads CASSVLAGYQETQYF. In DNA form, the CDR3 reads TGTGCCAGCAGTGTATTAGCGGGGTACCAAGAGACCCAGTACTTC.

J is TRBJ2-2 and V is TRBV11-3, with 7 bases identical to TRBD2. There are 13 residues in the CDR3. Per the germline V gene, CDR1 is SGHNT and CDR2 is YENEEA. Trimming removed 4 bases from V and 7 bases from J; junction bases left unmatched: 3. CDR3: CASSYPGGGELFF. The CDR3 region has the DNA TGTGCCAGCAGCTACCCGGGGGGCGGGGAGCTGTTTTTT.

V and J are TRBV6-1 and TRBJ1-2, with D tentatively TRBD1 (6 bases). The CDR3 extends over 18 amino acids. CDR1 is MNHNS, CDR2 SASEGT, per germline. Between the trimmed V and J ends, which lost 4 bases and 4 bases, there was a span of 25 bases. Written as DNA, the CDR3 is TGTGCCAGCAGTGTCCGGAGGACAGACTCAAGACGAGGCTATGGCTACACCTTC. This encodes CASSVRRTDSRRGYGYTF.

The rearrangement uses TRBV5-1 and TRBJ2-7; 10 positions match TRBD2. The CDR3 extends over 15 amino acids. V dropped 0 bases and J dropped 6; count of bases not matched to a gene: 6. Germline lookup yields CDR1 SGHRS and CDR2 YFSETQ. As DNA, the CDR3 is TGCGCCAGCAGCTTGGGTAGTCTAGCGGGGGCCGAGCAGTACTTC. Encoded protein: CASSLGSLAGAEQYF.

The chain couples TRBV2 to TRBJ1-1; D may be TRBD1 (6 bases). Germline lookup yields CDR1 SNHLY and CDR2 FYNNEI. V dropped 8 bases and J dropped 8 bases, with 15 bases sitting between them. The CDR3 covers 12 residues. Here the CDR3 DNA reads TGTGCCAGCCGCCAATCCGGGACAGAAGCTTTCTTT. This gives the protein CASRQSGTEAFF.

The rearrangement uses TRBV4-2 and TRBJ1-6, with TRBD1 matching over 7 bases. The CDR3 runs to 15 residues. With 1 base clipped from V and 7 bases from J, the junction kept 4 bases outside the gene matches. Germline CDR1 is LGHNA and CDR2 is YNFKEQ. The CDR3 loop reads CASSQAGQRNSPLHF. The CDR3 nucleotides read TGTGCCAGCAGCCAAGCGGGACAGAGGAATTCACCCCTCCACTTT.

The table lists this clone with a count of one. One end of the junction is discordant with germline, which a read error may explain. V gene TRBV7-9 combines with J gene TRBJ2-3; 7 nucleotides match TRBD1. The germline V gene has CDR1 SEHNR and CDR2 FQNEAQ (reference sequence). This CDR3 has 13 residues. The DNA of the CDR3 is TGTTCCAGCAGCCCAGGACAGGTCCATACGCAGTATTTT. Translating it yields CSSSPGQVHTQYF.

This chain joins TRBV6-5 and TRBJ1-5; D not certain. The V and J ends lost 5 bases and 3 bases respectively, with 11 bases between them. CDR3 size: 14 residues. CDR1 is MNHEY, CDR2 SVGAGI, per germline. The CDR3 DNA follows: TGTGCCAGCAGTAGCGACGGATACAATCAGCCCCAGCATTTT. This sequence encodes CASSSDGYNQPQHF.

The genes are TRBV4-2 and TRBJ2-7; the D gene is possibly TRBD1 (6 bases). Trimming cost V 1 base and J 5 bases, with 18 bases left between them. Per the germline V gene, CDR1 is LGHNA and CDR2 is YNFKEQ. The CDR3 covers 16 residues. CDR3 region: CASSQANRVEVDEQYF. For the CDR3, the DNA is TGTGCCAGCAGCCAAGCAAACAGGGTAGAGGTCGACGAGCAGTACTTC.

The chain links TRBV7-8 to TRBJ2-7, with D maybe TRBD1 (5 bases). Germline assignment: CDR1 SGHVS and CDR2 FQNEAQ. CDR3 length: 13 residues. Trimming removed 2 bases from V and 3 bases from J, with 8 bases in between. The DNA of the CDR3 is TGTGCCAGCAGCTTAACGACAGACTACGAGCAGTACTTC. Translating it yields CASSLTTDYEQYF.

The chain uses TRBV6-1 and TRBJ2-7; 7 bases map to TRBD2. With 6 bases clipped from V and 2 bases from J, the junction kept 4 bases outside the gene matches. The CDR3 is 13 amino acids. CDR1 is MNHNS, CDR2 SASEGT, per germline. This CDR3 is CASSTTSPYEQYF. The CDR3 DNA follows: TGTGCCAGCAGCACGACTAGCCCCTACGAGCAGTACTTC.

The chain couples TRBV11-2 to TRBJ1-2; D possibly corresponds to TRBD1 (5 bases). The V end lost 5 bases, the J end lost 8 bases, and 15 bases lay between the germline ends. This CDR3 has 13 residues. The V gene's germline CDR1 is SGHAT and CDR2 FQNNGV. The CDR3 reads CASSPLGGVGYTF. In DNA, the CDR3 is TGTGCCAGCAGCCCTTTGGGAGGGGTCGGCTACACCTTC.

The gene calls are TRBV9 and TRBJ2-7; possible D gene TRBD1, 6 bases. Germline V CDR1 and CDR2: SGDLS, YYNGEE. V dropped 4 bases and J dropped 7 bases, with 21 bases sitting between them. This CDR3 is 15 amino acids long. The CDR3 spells CASSLTGTTLGEQYF. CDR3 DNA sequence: TGTGCCAGCAGCCTGACCGGGACAACTCTCGGTGAGCAGTACTTC.